Each of the 30 T cell receptor beta chains below was sequenced from the same sample in a study of CD8+ T cells in alopecia areata. Once RNA had been extracted, it was reverse transcribed into cDNA to act as the sequencing template. Assay used: immunoSEQ multiplex PCR; TCRdb lists only in-frame clones, some missing. Observed in the sample are around 20,000 clones, none of them singletons. Pooled cutaneous lymph node cells were sorted using CD4, CD8alpha, NKG2D, NKG2ACE and other markers. The sequencing input was CD8+ T cells sorted from a lymph node. The receptor set was obtained from a C3H/HeJ mouse with alopecia areata. This mouse strain has H2-k as its MHC haplotype.

The table lists this clone with many counts. Gene names are mouse gene names. Read data end 4 residues before the CDR3 end; the end is taken from the germline J gene. The chain is built from TRBV19 and TRBJ2-3; 13 nucleotides match TRBD2. Germline-derived CDR1 and CDR2 are FNHDT and SITEND (reference sequence). Trimming took 4 bases from V and 4 from J; bases not matched to a gene: 3. This CDR3 is built from 15 residues. The covered CDR3 bases are TGTGCCAGCAGTGGACTGGGGGGGCTTCCAGAA. Protein: CASSGLGGLPE. The whole CDR3 reads CASSGLGGLPETLYF. Based on the CDR3 plus reference TRBV19 and TRBJ2-3, the full variable domain is GGIITQTPKFLIGQEGQKLTLKCQQNFNHDTMYWYRQDSGKGLRLIYYSITENDLQKGDLSEGYDASREKKSSFSLTVTSAQKNEMAVFLCASSGLGGLPETLYFGSGTRLTVL.

This clone was picked up many times. Mouse gene names apply. Read sequence stops 4 residues before the CDR3 end, and the germline J gene provides the missing end. This chain links TRBV13-3 with TRBJ2-7; 9 bases match TRBD1. This CDR3 contains 12 residues. Per germline, CDR1 NNHDY and CDR2 SYVADS. CDR3 bases read: TGTGCCAGCAGGGACAGGGGAAAT. It is translated as CASRDRGN. The complete CDR3 reads CASRDRGNEQYF.

About this clone: Here the gene names and germline are mouse. The read halts 4 residues ahead of the CDR3 end, with the missing end drawn from the germline J gene. The chain recombines TRBV13-3 with TRBJ1-1; TRBD1 agrees at 9 bases. The CDR3 has 15 residues. Trimming removed 3 bases from V and 2 bases from J; junction bases left unmatched: 5. CDR1 NNHDY and CDR2 SYVADS come from the germline V gene. CDR3 sequence: CASSAPGQGNTEVFF. Incomplete CDR3 DNA: TGTGCCAGCAGTGCCCCGGGACAGGGTAACACA.

This clone was picked up a small number of times. Gene names are the mouse ones. The read comes to an end 4 residues before the CDR3 does, leaving the germline J gene to fill in the end. The rearrangement joins TRBV13-3 to TRBJ2-5, with 11 nucleotides matching TRBD2. The germline gives CDR1 NNHDY, CDR2 SYVADS. CDR3 size: 15 residues. CDR3 DNA, as far as it was read: TGTGCCAGCAGGGCCCCCGGACTGGGGGGAGAC. This codes for CASRAPGLGGD. The complete CDR3 protein is CASRAPGLGGDTQYF.

The table lists this clone with many counts. Gene names follow the mouse nomenclature. The read ends 4 residues before the CDR3 terminus; that terminus is restored from the germline J gene. This chain links TRBV19 with TRBJ2-3; D gene ambiguous. Germline loops: CDR1 FNHDT, CDR2 SITEND (reference sequence). This CDR3 is 13 amino acids long. V lost 2 bases and J lost 0, with 4 bases in between. This CDR3 is CASSIHSAETLYF. The CDR3 bases that were read are TGTGCCAGCAGTATCCATAGTGCAGAA.

Concerning this clone itself: Genes here carry mouse names. With the read ending 4 residues before the CDR3 end, the germline J gene is used to fill in that end. The chain has TRBV19 and TRBJ2-3, with D uncertain. V lost 3 bases and J 0 bases, leaving 5 bases between the germline ends. CDR3 size: 13 residues. CDR1 and CDR2 from the germline V gene are FNHDT and SITEND (reference sequence). CDR3: CASSKGSAETLYF. The CDR3 bases that were read are TGTGCCAGCAGTAAGGGTAGTGCAGAA.

This clone was detected a few times. Gene names denote mouse genes. The DNA read from the CDR3 is TGTGCCAGCAGTACCGGGACTGGGGTAGAC. Translated: CASSTGTGVD. The full CDR3 sequence reads CASSTGTGVDTQYF. The chain recombines TRBV13-1 with TRBJ2-5; 10 bases match TRBD2. The observed sequence ends 4 residues before the CDR3 terminus, with the missing tail filled in from the germline J gene. Germline V gene lookup returns CDR1 NSHNY and CDR2 SYGAGN. The CDR3 is 14 residues long.

This clone was counted between two and nine times. Mouse names are used for the genes. The sequenced part of the CDR3 DNA is TGTGCCAGCAGCCGGACAGTCTAT. Encoded protein: CASSRTVY. The whole CDR3 sequence reads CASSRTVYEQYF. V is TRBV19 and J is TRBJ2-7, with D perhaps TRBD1 (6 bases). The read terminates 4 residues before the CDR3 end, so the remaining end is supplied by the germline J gene. The germline gives CDR1 FNHDT, CDR2 SITEND (reference sequence). The CDR3 is 12 amino acids. V was pared by 5 bases and J by 3 bases, with 9 bases between.

There are many counts of this clone. Gene names denote mouse genes. Read sequence stops 4 residues before the CDR3 end, and the germline J gene provides the missing end. The rearrangement joins TRBV13-3 to TRBJ2-1; TRBD1 matches at 8 bases. The CDR3 loop spans 15 amino acids. Germline V lookup: CDR1 NNHDY, CDR2 SYVADS. V dropped 3 bases and J dropped 1; count of bases not matched to a gene: 3. The CDR3: CASSGGDRNYAEQFF. The covered CDR3 bases are TGTGCCAGCAGTGGGGGGGACAGGAACTATGCT.

In regard to this clone: Mouse gene names apply. Coverage ceases 4 residues before the CDR3 finishes, and the germline J gene fills in the end. The V gene is TRBV31, the J gene TRBJ1-1; the match to TRBD1 covers 9 bases. The V gene end was trimmed by 5 bases and the J gene end by 4 bases; junction bases not matched to a gene: 2. Germline-derived CDR1 and CDR2 are GKSSPN and SITVG. The CDR3 is 12 residues long. The DNA read from the CDR3 is TGTGCCTGGGACAGGGGGGGCACA. It translates to CAWDRGGT. The whole CDR3 protein is CAWDRGGTEVFF.

Notes on this clone: TCRdb and the translated DNA give different amino acids at residue 13; the protein presented here is the one translated from the DNA. These gene names are mouse names. The CDR3 end lies 3 residues beyond the end of the read and is filled in from the germline J gene. The chain has TRBV13-1 and TRBJ1-6; 11 nucleotides agree with TRBD1. TRBJ1-6 is labeled an ORF, and its function is uncertain. V shed 0 bases and J 7 bases; nucleotides not matched to a gene: 3. The V gene's germline CDR1 is NSHNY and CDR2 SYGAGN. This CDR3 has 16 residues. The covered CDR3 bases are TGTGCCAGCAGTGATGGGGACAGGGGGAGGAATTCGCCC. Residues: CASSDGDRGRNSP. The full CDR3 is CASSDGDRGRNSPLYF.

The sample holds many counts of this clone. Genes and germline come from the mouse. CDR3 DNA, as far as it was read: TGTGCCAGCAGTGATGACTGGGGGGGCCAAGAC. Residues: CASSDDWGGQD. The complete CDR3 protein is CASSDDWGGQDTQYF. The chain carries TRBV13-3 and TRBJ2-5; TRBD2 matches at 10 bases. Read data end 4 residues before the CDR3 end; the end is taken from the germline J gene. J was trimmed by 2 bases and V by 0 bases; bases with no gene match: 0. The germline V gene has CDR1 NNHDY and CDR2 SYVADS. The CDR3 is 15 amino acids. The entire variable domain, with the rest obtained from reference TRBV13-3 and TRBJ2-5, is as follows: EAAVTQSPRSKVAVTGGKVTLSCHQTNNHDYMYWYRQDTGHGLRLIHYSYVADSTEKGDIPDGYKASRPSQENFSLILELASLSQTAVYFCASSDDWGGQDTQYFGPGTRLLVL.

This clone was counted ten times or more. Here the gene names and germline are mouse. The CDR3 region is CASSIDWGSNTGQLYF. The part of the CDR3 DNA that was read is TGTGCCAGCAGTATAGACTGGGGGTCAAACACCGGG. The chain employs TRBV19 and TRBJ2-2, with 8 bases fitting TRBD2. The read terminates 4 residues ahead of where the CDR3 ends, so the germline J gene completes it. CDR3 size: 16 residues. Per the germline V gene, CDR1 is FNHDT and CDR2 is SITEND (reference sequence). Trimming removed 0 bases from V and 0 bases from J; junction bases left unmatched: 1.

This clone has a count of ten or more. Gene labels here are mouse ones. The read stops 4 residues short of the end of the CDR3; the missing end is completed from the germline J gene. V is TRBV13-3 and J is TRBJ1-1; no clear D gene. The V gene lost 0 bases and the J gene lost 0 bases, with 6 bases spanning the gap. Germline V gene sequence: CDR1 NNHDY, CDR2 SYVADS. The CDR3 runs 14 residues. The sequenced CDR3 bases are TGTGCCAGCAGTGATGTCAGGACAAACACA. Translation: CASSDVRTNT. The CDR3 in its entirety is CASSDVRTNTEVFF.

On this clone itself: These gene names are mouse names. Coverage ceases 4 residues before the CDR3 finishes, and the germline J gene fills in the end. The chain has TRBV1 and TRBJ1-4; 9 bases are shared with TRBD1. CDR1 and CDR2 from the germline V gene are NSQYPW and LRSPGD (reference sequence). With 2 bases clipped from V and 4 bases from J, the junction kept 5 bases outside the gene matches. The CDR3 has 16 amino acids. The CDR3 sequence: CTCSAPYRGRNERLFF. The sequenced part of the CDR3 DNA is TGCACCTGCAGTGCACCCTACAGGGGGCGCAACGAA. The entire variable domain, with the rest obtained from reference TRBV1 and TRBJ1-4, is as follows: VTLLEQNPRWRLVPRGQAVNLRCILKNSQYPWMSWYQQDLQKQLQWLFTLRSPGDKEVKSLPGADYLATRVTDTELRLQVANMSQGRTLYCTCSAPYRGRNERLFFGHGTKLSVL.

To note about this clone: Genes here carry mouse names. Read data end 4 residues before the CDR3 end; the end is taken from the germline J gene. The chain couples TRBV13-2 to TRBJ2-7, with D tentatively TRBD1 or TRBD2 (5 bases each). The CDR3 covers 12 residues. Germline lookup yields CDR1 NNHNN and CDR2 SYGAGS (reference sequence). The CDR3 protein is CASGEGVYEQYF. CDR3 DNA, as far as it was read: TGTGCCAGCGGTGAGGGGGTGTAT.

As to this clone: The genes and germline here are from mouse. The read stops 4 residues short of the end of the CDR3; the missing end is completed from the germline J gene. The chain employs TRBV13-1 and TRBJ2-2; a weak D match, TRBD1 (5 bases). This CDR3 region has 15 residues. The V gene lost 2 bases and the J gene lost 0 bases, with 8 bases spanning the gap. Germline V gene lookup returns CDR1 NSHNY and CDR2 SYGAGN. CDR3 bases read: TGTGCCAGCAGTGAGAGGGGTACAAACACCGGG. Translation gives CASSERGTNTG. In full, the CDR3 reads CASSERGTNTGQLYF.

About this clone: The genes are named according to mouse. The DNA ends 4 residues before the CDR3 does, and the rest of the CDR3 is filled in from the germline J gene. The chain employs TRBV19 and TRBJ1-2; D not certain. Germline-derived CDR1 and CDR2 are FNHDT and SITEND (reference sequence). CDR3 length equals 14 residues. V was cut by 1 base and J by 2 bases, with 9 bases left in between. The part of the CDR3 DNA that was read is TGTGCCAGCAGTATATGGGGAGAGAACTCC. It yields the protein CASSIWGENS. The full CDR3 is CASSIWGENSDYTF.

Worth noting for this clone: These gene names are mouse names. The read terminates 4 residues ahead of where the CDR3 ends, so the germline J gene completes it. The chain couples TRBV13-2 to TRBJ2-7, with D possibly matching TRBD2 (5 bases). Germline V gene data show CDR1 as NNHNN and CDR2 as SYGAGS (reference sequence). The length of the CDR3 is 12 residues. The CDR3 DNA, read in part, is TGTGCCAGCGGTGATGACTGGTAT. It encodes CASGDDWY. The whole CDR3 sequence reads CASGDDWYEQYF.

Comment on this clone: The genes are named according to mouse. The observed sequence ends 4 residues before the CDR3 terminus, with the missing tail filled in from the germline J gene. This chain uses TRBV19 with TRBJ1-4; TRBD1 matches 11 bases. J gave up 5 bases and V 0 bases, and 3 bases lay outside the gene matches. The CDR3 consists of 16 residues. CDR1 FNHDT and CDR2 SITEND come from the germline V gene (reference sequence). CDR3: CASSIARDRGNERLFF. CDR3 bases read: TGTGCCAGCAGTATAGCTAGGGACAGGGGGAACGAA.

This clone was picked up many times. The gene names here belong to mouse. CDR3 DNA, as far as it was read: TGTGCCAGCAGTGATAGGACAGGGAGTCCA. Translation: CASSDRTGSP. The full CDR3 protein is CASSDRTGSPEVFF. This chain connects TRBV13-3 to TRBJ1-1; the match to TRBD1 covers 8 bases. The CDR3 is cut off 4 residues early in the read; its end comes from the germline J gene. Germline lookup yields CDR1 NNHDY and CDR2 SYVADS. The length of the CDR3 is 14 residues.

About this clone: Gene names and germline match the mouse. The CDR3 end falls 4 residues outside the read, so it is completed with the germline J gene. The rearrangement uses TRBV13-3 and TRBJ1-4; the D gene is possibly TRBD1 (6 bases). CDR3 size: 15 residues. V lost 2 bases, J lost 0 bases, and 8 bases lay in between. The germline gives CDR1 NNHDY, CDR2 SYVADS. The CDR3 DNA, read in part, is TGTGCCAGCAGTGAACAGGGTCTTTCCAACGAA. Its protein is CASSEQGLSNE. The whole CDR3 region reads CASSEQGLSNERLFF.

This clone occurred many times. Genes and germline are mouse. The CDR3 extends 4 residues past the end of the read, so its final part is completed from the germline J gene. J is TRBJ1-2 and V is TRBV13-3; the match to TRBD1 covers 10 bases. This CDR3 has 12 amino acids. V was pared by 7 bases and J by 3 bases, with 0 bases of the junction left unmatched. The V gene's germline CDR1 is NNHDY and CDR2 SYVADS. Here the CDR3 reads CASGTGDSDYTF. CDR3 bases read: TGTGCCAGCGGGACAGGGGACTCC.

This clone was counted many times. Any gene name here is a mouse gene name. Sequencing ends 4 residues short of the CDR3 end; the germline J gene provides the rest. This sequence joins TRBV1 and TRBJ1-4, with 9 positions matching TRBD1. V trimming: 5 bases; J trimming: 3 bases; junction bases outside the gene matches: 1. The length of the CDR3 is 14 residues. Germline V lookup: CDR1 NSQYPW, CDR2 LRSPGD (reference sequence). The covered CDR3 bases are TGCACCTGCAGTCGACAGGGGGCCAACGAA. Translated, it gives CTCSRQGANE. The whole CDR3 protein reads CTCSRQGANERLFF.

This clone was detected a few times. All gene names here are mouse names. The covered CDR3 bases are TGTGCCAGCGGTGGGGGGACAGACTATGCT. Its protein product is CASGGGTDYA. The whole CDR3 protein is CASGGGTDYAEQFF. The J gene is TRBJ2-1, the V gene TRBV13-2, with 7 bases fitting TRBD1. The DNA ends 4 residues before the CDR3 does, and the rest of the CDR3 is filled in from the germline J gene. Germline assignment: CDR1 NNHNN and CDR2 SYGAGS (reference sequence). The J segment lost 2 bases and the V segment lost 3 bases, leaving 2 bases of the junction unmatched. CDR3 size: 14 residues.

The table lists this clone with many counts. Mouse germline and gene names are used. The read terminates 4 residues before the CDR3 end, so the remaining end is supplied by the germline J gene. The J gene is TRBJ2-7, the V gene TRBV13-3, with TRBD2 matching over 12 bases. The CDR3 loop spans 15 amino acids. CDR1 is NNHDY, CDR2 SYVADS, per germline. The CDR3 loop is CASSDVGTGGYEQYF. The CDR3 DNA, read in part, is TGTGCCAGCAGTGATGTCGGGACTGGGGGGTAT.

There are a few counts of this clone. The gene names given are mouse names. The CDR3 end falls 4 residues outside the read, so it is completed with the germline J gene. The rearrangement uses TRBV19 and TRBJ2-7, with TRBD1 identical over 9 bases. The CDR3 runs 14 residues. CDR1 is FNHDT, CDR2 SITEND, per germline (reference sequence). CDR3 protein: CASSLRDRDYEQYF. The sequenced part of the CDR3 DNA is TGTGCCAGCAGTCTCCGGGACAGGGATTAT.

This clone was recorded at least ten times. The TCRdb protein fails to match the DNA translation at residue 13; the protein reported here was translated from the DNA. Gene names and germline match the mouse. The CDR3 goes on 3 residues after the read ends, and that part is filled in from the germline J gene. The J gene is TRBJ1-6, the V gene TRBV1, with TRBD1 as a possible D gene (6 bases). TRBJ1-6 is given ORF status, its function remaining uncertain. V lost 1 base and J lost 5, with 12 bases in between. Germline CDR1 NSQYPW, CDR2 LRSPGD (reference sequence). The CDR3 length is 16 residues. This chain's CDR3 is CTCSAVHRAHNSPLYF. CDR3 bases read: TGCACCTGCAGTGCAGTCCACAGGGCCCATAATTCGCCC.

Turning to this clone: Gene labels here are mouse ones. Sequencing ends 4 residues short of the CDR3 end; the germline J gene provides the rest. V and J are TRBV5 and TRBJ2-2; D gene ambiguous. V was cut by 1 base and J by 4 bases, with 4 bases left in between. This CDR3 spans 13 amino acids. Germline V gene sequence: CDR1 LGHNA, CDR2 YNLKQL (reference sequence). The sequenced part of the CDR3 DNA is TGTGCCAGCAGCCAAGGGGTCACCGGG. It yields the protein CASSQGVTG. The entire CDR3 protein is CASSQGVTGQLYF.

This clone was recorded at least ten times. Here the gene names and germline are mouse. Read data end 4 residues before the CDR3 end; the end is taken from the germline J gene. The gene calls are TRBV16 and TRBJ1-4; a possible D gene is TRBD1 (5 bases). This CDR3 comprises 16 residues. Germline V gene sequence: CDR1 SGHSA, CDR2 FRNQAP. Trimming removed 1 base from V and 0 bases from J, with 9 bases in between. CDR3: CASSLVPTVSNERLFF. The CDR3 bases that were read are TGTGCAAGCAGCTTAGTCCCGACAGTTTCCAACGAA.